Reported below is one T cell receptor (beta chain). This specimen belongs to a study of blood T cell repertoires in COVID-19. About the study: Sample material is recorded as cDNA or gDNA derived from T cells, B-cell-depleted T cells, or PBMCs.

Per the authors' pipeline: Cell counts per sample came from amplifying reference gene primers. Only in-frame clones appear in the TCRdb table, and some are missing; sequencing was by immunoSEQ multiplex PCR. The V and J calls and the clone size are those of that table, but D and trimming were determined from the DNA. The table has approximately 240,000 clones, about four fifths seen once. The sequence was obtained from a woman in her thirties or forties with acute COVID-19. The sequencing sample was made of PBMCs or T cells enriched from blood (not recorded which).

The CDR3 here is CASSLEGLAGVGEQFF. The CDR3, as DNA: TGTGCCAGCAGTCTAGAGGGACTAGCGGGAGTAGGTGAGCAGTTCTTC. This chain uses TRBV27 with TRBJ2-1; TRBD2 matches 14 bases. Germline-derived CDR1 and CDR2 are MNHEY and SMNVEV (reference sequence). The CDR3 extends over 16 amino acids. V was clipped by 5 bases and J by 9 bases; unmatched bases: 9.